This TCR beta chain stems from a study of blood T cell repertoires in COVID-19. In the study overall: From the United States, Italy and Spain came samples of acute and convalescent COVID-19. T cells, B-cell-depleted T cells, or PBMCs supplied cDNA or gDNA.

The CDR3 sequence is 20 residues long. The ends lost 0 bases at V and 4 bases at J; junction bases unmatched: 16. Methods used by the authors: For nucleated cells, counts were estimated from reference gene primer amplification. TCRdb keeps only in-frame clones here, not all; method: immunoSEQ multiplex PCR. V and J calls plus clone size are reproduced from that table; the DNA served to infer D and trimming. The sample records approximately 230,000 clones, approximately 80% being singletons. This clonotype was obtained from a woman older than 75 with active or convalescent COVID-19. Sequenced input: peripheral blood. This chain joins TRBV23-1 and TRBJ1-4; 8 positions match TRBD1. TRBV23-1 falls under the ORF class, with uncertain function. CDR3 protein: CASSQSADRDPTLFNEKLFF. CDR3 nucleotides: TGCGCCAGCAGTCAATCGGCGGACAGGGATCCCACCCTTTTTAATGAAAAACTGTTTTTT.